The rows below give T cell receptor beta chains drawn from one sample of a study of T cell responses to AZD1222 COVID-19 vaccine. Measured with immunoSEQ multiplex PCR; TCRdb has only the in-frame clones, and not every one. The repertoire holds some 140,000 clones, roughly 90% seen once, with under 2% in the top ten. This specimen consisted of peripheral blood, obtained on day 0 of AZD1222 vaccination. These receptors all stem from an adult in good health. Each CDR3 is given with its conserved first and last residue. Each record gives: V gene, J gene, clone size, D gene, CDR3 protein, CDR3 DNA. A D gene is named only where the DNA matches it firmly. Size values are once, few and many counts, or a class for expanded clones, and some rows have none.

TRBV4-1,TRBJ1-4,once,.,CASSHRVEKLFF,TGCGCCAGCAGCCATCGGGTTGAAAAACTGTTTTTT
TRBV27,TRBJ1-6,.,.,CASSRMFSYNSPLHF,TGTGCCAGCAGCCGGATGTTCTCCTATAATTCACCCCTCCACTTT
TRBV28,TRBJ1-2,.,TRBD1,CASRRSDRGYGYTF,TGTGCCAGCAGACGATCCGACAGGGGATATGGCTACACCTTC
TRBV2,TRBJ1-2,.,.,CASSEIGQYGYTF,TGTGCCAGCAGTGAGATTGGGCAGTATGGCTACACCTTC
TRBV11-2,TRBJ2-1,.,.,CASSPTAESSYNEQFF,TGTGCCAGTAGCCCTACGGCGGAGAGCTCCTACAATGAGCAGTTCTTC
TRBV6-4,TRBJ1-2,.,.,CASSDGGHGYTF,TGTGCCAGCAGTGACGGCGGTCATGGCTACACCTTC
TRBV12-5,TRBJ1-2,.,TRBD1,CASGPGQSFYGYTF,TGTGCTAGTGGTCCGGGACAGTCCTTCTATGGCTACACCTTC
TRBV30,TRBJ1-6,.,.,CAWSVLVLSGRSYNSPLHF,TGTGCCTGGAGTGTACTCGTCTTGTCGGGCCGCTCCTATAATTCACCCCTCCACTTT
TRBV7-7,TRBJ1-1,.,.,CASSALRYTEAFF,TGTGCCAGCAGCGCCCTCAGGTACACTGAAGCTTTCTTT
TRBV18,TRBJ1-2,.,.,CASSPDRNYGYTF,TGTGCCAGCTCCCCGGACAGAAACTATGGCTACACCTTC
TRBV5-6,TRBJ1-2,.,TRBD1,CASSHGQGNGYTF,TGTGCCAGCAGCCACGGACAGGGGAATGGCTACACCTTC
TRBV6-5,TRBJ1-4,.,.,CASRWDATNEKLFF,TGTGCCAGCAGGTGGGATGCAACTAATGAAAAACTGTTTTTT
TRBV19,TRBJ1-2,.,.,CASHPGRSGPGGYTF,TGTGCCAGCCACCCCGGGCGGTCGGGCCCGGGGGGCTACACCTTC
TRBV29-1,TRBJ1-1,.,.,CSVSGRTKAFF,TGCAGCGTTTCCGGACGGACGAAAGCTTTCTTT
TRBV13,TRBJ2-7,.,.,CASSSDSYEQYF,TGTGCCAGCAGCTCCGATTCCTACGAGCAGTACTTC
TRBV3-1/TRBV3-2,TRBJ1-1,.,.,CASSQDPGRTEAFF,TGTGCCAGCAGCCAAGATCCGGGCAGGACTGAAGCTTTCTTT
TRBV19,TRBJ1-2,.,.,CASSLSWVFVDGYTF,TGTGCCAGTAGCCTATCATGGGTATTTGTCGACGGCTACACCTTC
TRBV27,TRBJ2-1,.,.,CASSLYRSPYNEQFF,TGTGCCAGCAGTTTATACAGGAGTCCCTACAATGAGCAGTTCTTC
TRBV5-1,TRBJ1-1,.,.,CASSFGGGSTEAFF,TGCGCCAGCAGCTTTGGGGGCGGTAGCACTGAAGCTTTCTTT
TRBV6-5,TRBJ2-7,.,TRBD1,CASKGQNPYEQYF,TGTGCCAGCAAGGGACAGAATCCCTACGAGCAGTACTTC
TRBV7-9,TRBJ2-1,once,TRBD2,CASRRKRGPSYNEQFF,TGTGCCAGCAGAAGAAAGCGGGGACCTTCCTACAATGAGCAGTTCTTC
TRBV18,TRBJ1-4,.,TRBD1,CASSPVRDRNEKLFF,TGTGCCAGCTCACCTGTCCGGGACAGAAATGAAAAACTGTTTTTT
TRBV5-4,TRBJ1-1,.,.,CASSSARQVRTEAFF,TGTGCCAGCAGTTCAGCACGACAGGTACGGACTGAAGCTTTCTTT
TRBV12-5,TRBJ2-7,.,.,CASGLDRSYEQYF,TGTGCTAGTGGTTTGGATCGCTCCTACGAGCAGTACTTC
TRBV6-5,TRBJ1-1,once,.,CASLFLTEAFF,TGTGCCAGCCTCTTTCTCACTGAAGCTTTCTTT